This T cell receptor beta chain derives from a study of T cells after yellow fever vaccination. TCRdb fed the 5' RACE reads into MiXCR, producing one record per CDR3 protein. The repertoire holds more than 450,000 distinct CDR3 sequences, about a fifth seen once, with 16% in the top ten. Germline-derived CDR1 and CDR2 are MDHEN and SYDVKM. Trimming removed 3 bases from V and 1 base from J, with 12 bases in between. The CDR3 runs to 15 residues. The receptor's source is a man between 18 and 29 years old who received the YFV17D yellow fever vaccine. The sequencing used PBMCs, collected around 3 weeks after the first yellow fever vaccination. The genes are TRBV28 and TRBJ1-1; D not certain. The CDR3 region is CASSLWGGGNTEAFF. The CDR3 nucleotides are TGTGCCAGCAGTTTGTGGGGAGGTGGGAACACTGAAGCTTTCTTT.